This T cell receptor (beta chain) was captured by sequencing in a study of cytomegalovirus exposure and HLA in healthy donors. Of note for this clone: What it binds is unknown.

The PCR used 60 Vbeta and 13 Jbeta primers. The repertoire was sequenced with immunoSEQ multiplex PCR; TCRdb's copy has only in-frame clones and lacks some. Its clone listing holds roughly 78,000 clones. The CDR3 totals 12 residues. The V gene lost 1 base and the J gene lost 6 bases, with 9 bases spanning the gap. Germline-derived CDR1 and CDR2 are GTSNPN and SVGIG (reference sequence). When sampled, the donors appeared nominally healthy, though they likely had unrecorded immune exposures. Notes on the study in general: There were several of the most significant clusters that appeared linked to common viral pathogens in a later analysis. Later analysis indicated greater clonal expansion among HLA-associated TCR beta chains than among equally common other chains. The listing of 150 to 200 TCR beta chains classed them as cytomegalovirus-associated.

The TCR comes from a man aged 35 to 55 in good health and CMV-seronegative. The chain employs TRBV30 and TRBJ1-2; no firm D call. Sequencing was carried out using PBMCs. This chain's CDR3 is CAWSANSDGYTF. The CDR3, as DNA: TGTGCCTGGAGTGCCAACTCGGATGGCTACACCTTC.